The rows below give T cell receptor beta chains drawn from one sample of a study of T cells after yellow fever vaccination. Using its own MiXCR run on the 5' RACE reads, TCRdb lists one record per CDR3 protein. Of approximately 580,000 distinct CDR3 sequences listed, about a sixth were seen once; the top ten hold about 18%. The source material was PBMCs, sampled about 5 days after the first yellow fever vaccination. The receptors originated from a man in his late teens or twenties who received the YFV17D yellow fever vaccine. Both conserved end residues are part of each CDR3. The order of the fields is J gene, D gene, clone size, CDR3 length, V gene, CDR3 DNA, CDR3 protein. D genes are given only for firm matches. Size is omitted from some rows. Given values are once, few, many or a class for expanded clones.

J gene: TRBJ2-2
D gene: -
clone size: -
CDR3 length: 13
V gene: TRBV12-3/TRBV12-4
CDR3 DNA: TGTGCCAGCACCGGAGGGGGGGCCGGGGAGCTGTTTTTT
CDR3 protein: CASTGGGAGELFF

J gene: TRBJ2-1
D gene: -
clone size: few
CDR3 length: 12
V gene: TRBV29-1
CDR3 DNA: TGCAGCGTTGAGAAGGGGGGCGATGAGCAGTTCTTC
CDR3 protein: CSVEKGGDEQFF

J gene: TRBJ1-1
D gene: -
clone size: -
CDR3 length: 16
V gene: TRBV18
CDR3 DNA: TGTGCCAGCTCGCGCCAGGGGTACAGCATGAACACTGAAGCTTTCTTT
CDR3 protein: CASSRQGYSMNTEAFF

J gene: TRBJ2-2
D gene: TRBD2
clone size: -
CDR3 length: 18
V gene: TRBV10-3
CDR3 DNA: TGTGCCATCAGTGAGACTAGCGGGGGGACCTCGAACACCGGGGAGCTGTTTTTT
CDR3 protein: CAISETSGGTSNTGELFF

J gene: TRBJ2-2
D gene: TRBD2
clone size: -
CDR3 length: 14
V gene: TRBV11-2
CDR3 DNA: TGTGCCAGCAGCTACCAGCGGGGGACCGGGGAGCTGTTTTTT
CDR3 protein: CASSYQRGTGELFF

J gene: TRBJ2-5
D gene: TRBD2
clone size: many
CDR3 length: 17
V gene: TRBV3-1
CDR3 DNA: TGTGCCAGCAGCCAAGAAGCCCTAGCGGGGTTCCAAGAGACCCAGTACTTC
CDR3 protein: CASSQEALAGFQETQYF

J gene: TRBJ2-1
D gene: -
clone size: many
CDR3 length: 11
V gene: TRBV5-1
CDR3 DNA: TGCGCCAGCAGCTCCCAGGGTCGCCAGTTCTTC
CDR3 protein: CASSSQGRQFF

J gene: TRBJ2-5
D gene: -
clone size: -
CDR3 length: 16
V gene: TRBV6-5
CDR3 DNA: TGTGCCAGCAGTTCCCCGCCGGGAACCGTATTGGAGACCCAGTACTTC
CDR3 protein: CASSSPPGTVLETQYF

J gene: TRBJ2-5
D gene: TRBD2
clone size: -
CDR3 length: 18
V gene: TRBV27
CDR3 DNA: TGTGCCAGCAGTTTCCTGACTAGCGGGGGGATTGGTTCAGAGACCCAGTACTTC
CDR3 protein: CASSFLTSGGIGSETQYF

J gene: TRBJ1-6
D gene: -
clone size: few
CDR3 length: 13
V gene: TRBV7-2
CDR3 DNA: TGTGCCAGCAGCTTCGGACGGGATTCACCCCTCCACTTT
CDR3 protein: CASSFGRDSPLHF

J gene: TRBJ1-1
D gene: TRBD1
clone size: few
CDR3 length: 16
V gene: TRBV18
CDR3 DNA: TGTGCCAGCTCACTCGGGACAGCTTACATGAACACTGAAGCTTTCTTT
CDR3 protein: CASSLGTAYMNTEAFF

J gene: TRBJ1-2
D gene: TRBD1
clone size: few
CDR3 length: 15
V gene: TRBV4-1
CDR3 DNA: TGCGCCAGCAGCCGCGGACAGGGGGAGGCGTATGGCTACACCTTC
CDR3 protein: CASSRGQGEAYGYTF

J gene: TRBJ2-7
D gene: -
clone size: few
CDR3 length: 13
V gene: TRBV6-5
CDR3 DNA: TGTGCCAGCAGTTACTCGCAGACAACCGAGCAGTACTTC
CDR3 protein: CASSYSQTTEQYF

J gene: TRBJ1-5
D gene: -
clone size: -
CDR3 length: 16
V gene: TRBV11-2
CDR3 DNA: TGTGCCAGCAGCTTTTCGGAGACATCAGTTAATCAGCTCCAGCATTTT
CDR3 protein: CASSFSETSVNQLQHF

J gene: TRBJ1-2
D gene: -
clone size: -
CDR3 length: 15
V gene: TRBV6-2/TRBV6-3
CDR3 DNA: TGTGCCAGCAGTTACCCTTCCGCAGGGAACTATGGCTACACCTTC
CDR3 protein: CASSYPSAGNYGYTF

J gene: TRBJ2-6
D gene: -
clone size: -
CDR3 length: 14
V gene: TRBV6-4
CDR3 DNA: TGTGCCAGCAGCCGACAGTCTGGGGCCAACGTCCTGACTTTC
CDR3 protein: CASSRQSGANVLTF

J gene: TRBJ2-7
D gene: -
clone size: few
CDR3 length: 13
V gene: TRBV5-1
CDR3 DNA: TGCGCCAGCAGCCCCCGGCCAGGGGTCGAGCAGTACTTC
CDR3 protein: CASSPRPGVEQYF

J gene: TRBJ2-3
D gene: TRBD2
clone size: few
CDR3 length: 16
V gene: TRBV6-4
CDR3 DNA: TGTGCCAGCCAGACTAGCGGGGTACCTAGCACAGATACGCAGTATTTT
CDR3 protein: CASQTSGVPSTDTQYF

J gene: TRBJ2-7
D gene: -
clone size: few
CDR3 length: 14
V gene: TRBV3-1
CDR3 DNA: TGTGCCAGCAGCCTTGAGCCAAGACCCCACGAGCAGTACTTC
CDR3 protein: CASSLEPRPHEQYF

J gene: TRBJ1-4
D gene: -
clone size: few
CDR3 length: 16
V gene: TRBV7-9
CDR3 DNA: TGTGCCAGCAGCTTATCCCCCGTAAGGGTGACCGAAAAACTGTTTTTT
CDR3 protein: CASSLSPVRVTEKLFF

J gene: TRBJ2-5
D gene: -
clone size: few
CDR3 length: 17
V gene: TRBV15
CDR3 DNA: TGTGCCACCAGCAGAGTACCGCAGTTGGAGAGCCAAGAGACCCAGTACTTC
CDR3 protein: CATSRVPQLESQETQYF

J gene: TRBJ2-2
D gene: -
clone size: few
CDR3 length: 15
V gene: TRBV6-1
CDR3 DNA: TGTGCCAGTAAGGGGGGGACAAGGTACACCGGGGAGCTGTTTTTT
CDR3 protein: CASKGGTRYTGELFF

J gene: TRBJ1-2
D gene: -
clone size: -
CDR3 length: 13
V gene: TRBV12-3/TRBV12-4
CDR3 DNA: TGTGCCAGCAGTTTAGCAGGGATCAGTGGCTACACCTTC
CDR3 protein: CASSLAGISGYTF

J gene: TRBJ2-3
D gene: -
clone size: -
CDR3 length: 17
V gene: TRBV6-5
CDR3 DNA: TGTGCCAGCAGTTACTCGAACGGGCAGCCATACACAGATACGCAGTATTTT
CDR3 protein: CASSYSNGQPYTDTQYF

J gene: TRBJ2-3
D gene: TRBD2
clone size: -
CDR3 length: 18
V gene: TRBV28
CDR3 DNA: TGTGCCACACAATATCTCCCGGGGGGGAAAGGGAATGTTGATACGCAGTATTTT
CDR3 protein: CATQYLPGGKGNVDTQYF

J gene: TRBJ1-6
D gene: -
clone size: -
CDR3 length: 13
V gene: TRBV20-1
CDR3 DNA: TGCAGTGCTAGTGGGGGTAGGCATTCACCCCTCCACTTT
CDR3 protein: CSASGGRHSPLHF

J gene: TRBJ2-7
D gene: -
clone size: few
CDR3 length: 13
V gene: TRBV10-3
CDR3 DNA: TGTGCCAGCGGGACAGTGAGCTCCTACGAGCAGTACTTC
CDR3 protein: CASGTVSSYEQYF

J gene: TRBJ1-5
D gene: -
clone size: few
CDR3 length: 14
V gene: TRBV28
CDR3 DNA: TGTGCCAGCAGGCTAGTGGAGGGCAATCAGCCCCAGCATTTT
CDR3 protein: CASRLVEGNQPQHF

J gene: TRBJ2-3
D gene: -
clone size: few
CDR3 length: 13
V gene: TRBV10-3
CDR3 DNA: TGTGCCGTCATCCCCGGGGGCACAGATACGCAGTATTTT
CDR3 protein: CAVIPGGTDTQYF

J gene: TRBJ2-1
D gene: -
clone size: few
CDR3 length: 15
V gene: TRBV7-6
CDR3 DNA: TGTGCCAGCAGCTTAGTAGGGGGGGGGCTCGAGGAGCAGTTCTTC
CDR3 protein: CASSLVGGGLEEQFF

J gene: TRBJ2-2
D gene: -
clone size: few
CDR3 length: 12
V gene: TRBV5-6
CDR3 DNA: TGTGCCAGCAACACACAATCCGGGGAGCTGTTTTTT
CDR3 protein: CASNTQSGELFF

J gene: TRBJ2-1
D gene: TRBD2
clone size: -
CDR3 length: 14
V gene: TRBV27
CDR3 DNA: TGTGCCAGCAGTGGGACTAGCGGTTCAAATGAGCAGTTCTTC
CDR3 protein: CASSGTSGSNEQFF

J gene: TRBJ1-2
D gene: -
clone size: -
CDR3 length: 16
V gene: TRBV3-1
CDR3 DNA: TGTGCCAGCAGCCAAAATCCTCAGGGAACTAACTATGGCTACACCTTC
CDR3 protein: CASSQNPQGTNYGYTF

J gene: TRBJ1-1
D gene: TRBD1
clone size: few
CDR3 length: 17
V gene: TRBV5-1
CDR3 DNA: TGCGCCAGCAGCCCTCCGAGGACAGGAATTATGAACACTGAAGCTTTCTTT
CDR3 protein: CASSPPRTGIMNTEAFF